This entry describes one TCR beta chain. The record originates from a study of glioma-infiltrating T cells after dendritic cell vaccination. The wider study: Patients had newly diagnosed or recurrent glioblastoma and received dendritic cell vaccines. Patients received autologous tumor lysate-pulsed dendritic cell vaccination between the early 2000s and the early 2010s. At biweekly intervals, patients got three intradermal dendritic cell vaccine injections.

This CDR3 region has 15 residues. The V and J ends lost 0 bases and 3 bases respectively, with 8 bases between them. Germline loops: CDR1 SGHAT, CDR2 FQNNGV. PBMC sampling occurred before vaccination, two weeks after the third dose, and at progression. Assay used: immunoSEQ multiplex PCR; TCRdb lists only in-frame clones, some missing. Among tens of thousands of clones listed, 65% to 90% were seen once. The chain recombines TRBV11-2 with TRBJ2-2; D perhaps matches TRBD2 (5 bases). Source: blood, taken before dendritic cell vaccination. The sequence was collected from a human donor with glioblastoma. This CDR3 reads CASSLEGGDTGELFF. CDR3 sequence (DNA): TGTGCCAGCAGCTTAGAAGGAGGCGACACCGGGGAGCTGTTTTTT.